Presented here are 16 T cell receptor beta chains from one specimen sequenced in a study of blood T cell repertoires in COVID-19. Libraries were prepared by immunoSEQ multiplex PCR; TCRdb keeps only in-frame clonotypes and omits some of them. The sample yields some 50,000 clones, 90% seen once. The sequenced sample consisted of peripheral blood. The source of these receptors is a middle-aged man with acute or convalescent COVID-19.

The chain employs TRBV30 and TRBJ1-3; D call uncertain. This CDR3 region has 13 residues. Deletions cut 5 bases from V and 0 bases from J, with 8 bases between. CDR1 and CDR2 (germline): GTSNPN, SVGIG (reference sequence). This CDR3 reads CAWAVSSGNTIYF. CDR3 bases: TGTGCCTGGGCAGTGAGCTCTGGAAACACCATATATTTT.

The rearrangement uses TRBV15 and TRBJ2-2; D might be TRBD2 (6 bases). The CDR3 is 15 residues long. CDR1 is LNHNV and CDR2 is YYDKDF in the germline V gene (reference sequence). The V end was cut by 1 base, the J end by 6 bases, with 12 bases between. In DNA, the CDR3 is TGTGCCACCAGCAGAGGGCCCACGGGAGCCGGGGAGCTGTTTTTT. Amino acids: CATSRGPTGAGELFF.

This chain uses TRBV18 with TRBJ2-5; tentatively, D is TRBD1 (5 bases). This CDR3 has 16 amino acids. CDR1 is KGHSH, CDR2 LQKENI, per germline. Between the trimmed V and J ends, which lost 4 bases and 9 bases, there was a span of 24 bases. In DNA form, the CDR3 reads TGTGCCAGCTCACTATACGGACATCAATCCCGAAAGGCCCAGTACTTC. Encoded protein: CASSLYGHQSRKAQYF.

CDR3 protein: CASSLALAGDHEQFF. DNA for the CDR3: TGCGCCAGCAGCTTGGCGTTAGCGGGAGATCATGAGCAGTTCTTC. J is TRBJ2-1 and V is TRBV5-1, with 9 bases that match TRBD2. This CDR3 is 15 amino acids long. CDR1 is SGHRS and CDR2 is YFSETQ in the germline V gene. The ends lost 0 bases at V and 8 bases at J; junction bases unmatched: 6. The full variable domain, rest sourced from reference TRBV5-1 and TRBJ2-1, is KAGVTQTPRYLIKTRGQQVTLSCSPISGHRSVSWYQQTPGQGLQFLFEYFSETQRNKGNFPGRFSGRQFSNSRSEMNVSTLELGDSALYLCASSLALAGDHEQFFGPGTRLTVL.

This rearrangement joins TRBV19 to TRBJ2-1; TRBD2 aligns across 11 bases. Looked up from germline, CDR1 is LNHDA and CDR2 is SQIVND (reference sequence). The length of the CDR3 is 16 residues. V shed 0 bases and J 10 bases; nucleotides not matched to a gene: 8. The CDR3 protein is CASSIEGASGRREQFF. In DNA, the CDR3 is TGTGCCAGTAGTATAGAGGGGGCTAGCGGGAGGCGGGAGCAGTTCTTC.

This clone was seen a single time. V usage is TRBV2 and J usage is TRBJ2-2, with 8 bases that match TRBD2. Trimming cost V 4 bases and J 1 base; bases outside gene matches: 5. The germline CDR1 and CDR2 sequences are SNHLY and FYNNEI. The CDR3 loop spans 16 amino acids. CDR3 coding DNA: TGTGCCAGCAGTGCCAGCGGGACTAGGAACACCGGGGAGCTGTTTTTT. Protein sequence: CASSASGTRNTGELFF.

This chain joins TRBV2 and TRBJ1-2, with D uncertain. V was cut by 10 bases and J by 7 bases, with 13 bases left in between. CDR1 is SNHLY and CDR2 is FYNNEI in the germline V gene. CDR3 length equals 11 residues. In DNA, the CDR3 is TGTGCCATCTCCCGGTTGCTTGGCTACACCTTC. It codes for CAISRLLGYTF.

This chain uses TRBV11-2 with TRBJ2-1; D ambiguous. V lost 3 bases and J lost 9, with 12 bases in between. Germline values: CDR1 SGHAT, CDR2 FQNNGV. There are 13 residues in the CDR3. This CDR3 reads CASSLAPLGEQFF. CDR3 DNA sequence: TGTGCCAGCAGCTTGGCCCCCCTAGGTGAGCAGTTCTTC. The whole variable domain, remainder taken from reference TRBV11-2 and TRBJ2-1, is EAGVAQSPRYKIIEKRQSVAFWCNPISGHATLYWYQQILGQGPKLLIQFQNNGVVDDSQLPKDRFSAERLKGVDSTLKIQPAKLEDSAVYLCASSLAPLGEQFFGPGTRLTVL.

V usage is TRBV7-2 and J usage is TRBJ2-7, with D maybe TRBD1 (5 bases). The CDR3 is made up of 16 amino acids. Germline-derived CDR1 and CDR2 are SGHTA and FQGNSA. The V end was cut by 4 bases, the J end by 5 bases, with 21 bases between. The CDR3 coding sequence is TGTGCCAGCAGCTCGTATCAAGGGGCTGATATCGACGAGCAGTACTTC. Its translation is CASSSYQGADIDEQYF. The full variable domain, in which reference TRBV7-2 and TRBJ2-7 provide the parts outside the CDR3, is GAGVSQSPSNKVTEKGKDVELRCDPISGHTALYWYRQSLGQGLEFLIYFQGNSAPDKSGLPSDRFSAERTGGSVSTLTIQRTQQEDSAVYLCASSSYQGADIDEQYFGPGTRLTVT.

The V and J genes are TRBV7-9 and TRBJ2-7; possibly TRBD2 for D (5 bases). This CDR3 comprises 15 residues. The germline V gene encodes CDR1 SEHNR and CDR2 FQNEAQ (reference sequence). The V and J ends lost 3 bases and 0 bases respectively, with 12 bases between them. CDR3 amino acids: CASSLDLLSSYEQYF. The CDR3 DNA reads TGTGCCAGCAGCTTGGACTTACTAAGCTCCTACGAGCAGTACTTC.

The gene calls are TRBV19 and TRBJ2-5; the match to TRBD1 covers 8 bases. V shed 5 bases, J shed 5 bases, and the junction held 7 bases outside the gene matches. Germline lookup yields CDR1 LNHDA and CDR2 SQIVND (reference sequence). CDR3 length equals 14 residues. The DNA for the CDR3 is TGTGCCAGTAGTGTCTGGGACAGGCGGGAGACCCAGTACTTC. This translates into CASSVWDRRETQYF.

The chain has TRBV6-5 and TRBJ1-2, with 7 bases that match TRBD1. The CDR3 contains 13 residues. The trim removed 6 bases at V and 2 bases at J, leaving 3 bases unmatched. CDR1 and CDR2 (germline): MNHEY, SVGAGI. CDR3 DNA sequence: TGTGCCAGCAGGCTACAGGGGAACTATGGCTACACCTTC. It yields the protein CASRLQGNYGYTF.

This clone was seen a single time. This rearrangement joins TRBV19 to TRBJ1-5, with 8 bases that match TRBD1. The CDR3 runs to 14 residues. With V trimmed by 3 bases and J by 2 bases, 0 bases remained unmatched. CDR1 LNHDA and CDR2 SQIVND come from the germline V gene (reference sequence). The CDR3 is CASSMDRGNQPQHF. The CDR3 nucleotides are TGTGCCAGTAGTATGGACAGGGGCAATCAGCCCCAGCATTTT.

V usage is TRBV7-6 and J usage is TRBJ2-2; no clear D gene. CDR1 and CDR2 (germline): SGHVS, FNYEAQ. The CDR3 length is 14 residues. Trimming took 3 bases from V and 3 from J, leaving 8 bases between them. Here the CDR3 reads CASSLSVDTGELFF. The CDR3, as DNA: TGTGCCAGCAGCTTGAGCGTCGACACCGGGGAGCTGTTTTTT. Together with reference TRBV7-6 and TRBJ2-2, the CDR3 gives the full variable domain: GAGVSQSPRYKVTKRGQDVALRCDPISGHVSLYWYRQALGQGPEFLTYFNYEAQQDKSGLPNDRFSAERPEGSISTLTIQRTEQRDSAMYRCASSLSVDTGELFFGEGSRLTVL.

The CDR3 loop is CASSWGQANTEAFF. DNA for the CDR3: TGCGCCAGCAGCTGGGGACAGGCGAACACTGAAGCTTTCTTT. The chain joins TRBV5-1 to TRBJ1-1; 8 positions agree with TRBD1. CDR1 and CDR2 from the germline V gene are SGHRS and YFSETQ. CDR3 size: 14 residues. J gave up 1 base and V 3 bases, and 2 bases lay outside the gene matches.

The chain combines TRBV18 with TRBJ2-2, with TRBD1 matching 8 bases. Germline V gene sequence: CDR1 KGHSH, CDR2 LQKENI. The J segment lost 4 bases and the V segment lost 5 bases, leaving 9 bases of the junction unmatched. There are 16 residues in the CDR3. The CDR3 reads CASSAFQGASTGELFF. CDR3 DNA sequence: TGTGCCAGCTCAGCCTTCCAGGGGGCGTCCACCGGGGAGCTGTTTTTT.